These T cell receptor beta chains were read from a single sample in a study of shared clonotypes between healthy human individuals. Some clones are missing from TCRdb's copy, which holds only in-frame ones; the method was immunoSEQ multiplex PCR. This repertoire shows some 350,000 clones, around 74% found once; its top ten account for 10%. The sample taken for sequencing was memory CD4+ T cells sorted from blood. These receptors were obtained from a man younger than 45 in good health. Each CDR3 is given with its conserved first and last residue. D genes are given only for firm matches. Size is omitted from some rows. Given values are once, few, many or a class for expanded clones.

CDR3nt	CDR3aa	v_gene	abundance	j_gene	d_gene
TGTGCCAGCAGCCAAGGGGACAGGGGGGACTACGAGCAGTACTTC	CASSQGDRGDYEQYF	TRBV4-2	NA	TRBJ2-7	TRBD1
TGTGCCAGCAGCTTAATAGGCTCTGAATATGGCTACACCTTC	CASSLIGSEYGYTF	TRBV7-9	NA	TRBJ1-2	NA
TGTGCCACCAGCAGAGATAAGGGGGCCGGGACTAGTACGTCCGAGCAGTACTTC	CATSRDKGAGTSTSEQYF	TRBV15	NA	TRBJ2-7	NA
TGTGCCAGTGGGTCAGCTTCCTATGGCTACACCTTC	CASGSASYGYTF	TRBV27	few	TRBJ1-2	NA
TGTGCCAGCAGGGATTATGGCTACACCTTC	CASRDYGYTF	TRBV2	NA	TRBJ1-2	NA
TGTGCCAGCAGTGGGGCCAGCCTCTATGGCTACACCTTC	CASSGASLYGYTF	TRBV6-1	NA	TRBJ1-2	NA
TGCGCCAGCAGCTTCGGGGAGGGAGAGACCCAGTACTTC	CASSFGEGETQYF	TRBV5-1	NA	TRBJ2-5	TRBD2
TGTGCCAGCAGTCCCCACCGGACTAACCAAGAGACCCAGTACTTC	CASSPHRTNQETQYF	TRBV25-1	many	TRBJ2-5	NA
TGTGCCAGCAGGCCGCTCCTTGCAGGGGGCGAGCAGTACTTC	CASRPLLAGGEQYF	TRBV11-2	few	TRBJ2-7	TRBD1
TGTGCCAGCAGCTTAGGACCCGATGAGCAGTTCTTC	CASSLGPDEQFF	TRBV7-9	NA	TRBJ2-1	NA
TGTGCCAGCTCACCAAGGGCACCCCAAGGCGAGCAGTACTTC	CASSPRAPQGEQYF	TRBV18	NA	TRBJ2-7	NA
TGTGCCAGCAGTATGATGACTAGGAACGAGCAGTACTTC	CASSMMTRNEQYF	TRBV2	NA	TRBJ2-7	NA
TGTGCCAGCAGTGACTCAGCAGGGAATGAGCAGTTCTTC	CASSDSAGNEQFF	TRBV6-4	NA	TRBJ2-1	NA
TGTGCCAGCAGCTTAGGGTCCTCTGGGGCCAACGTCCTGACTTTC	CASSLGSSGANVLTF	TRBV7-2	NA	TRBJ2-6	NA
TGTGCCAGCAGTTCCGGACAGTCCTACGAGCAGTACTTC	CASSSGQSYEQYF	TRBV28	NA	TRBJ2-7	NA
TGCGCCAGCAGCTTGGAAGTTTTGGGGGAGCAGTACTTC	CASSLEVLGEQYF	TRBV5-1	NA	TRBJ2-7	NA
TGCGCCAGCAGCTTGGATACAGGGGGCTACAATGAGCAGTTCTTC	CASSLDTGGYNEQFF	TRBV5-1	NA	TRBJ2-1	TRBD1
TGTGCCAGCAGCTCCTTCTACGAGCAGTACTTC	CASSSFYEQYF	TRBV7-9	NA	TRBJ2-7	NA
TGTGCCAGCAGCACCTTAATAAGCACAGATACGCAGTATTTT	CASSTLISTDTQYF	TRBV6-1	NA	TRBJ2-3	NA
TGTGCCAGCAGCCTGGACAGCGGGGGAAACACCATATATTTT	CASSLDSGGNTIYF	TRBV11-3	NA	TRBJ1-3	NA
TGTGCCAGCAGTGAATACCCGGGGTCGAACACCGGGGAGCTGTTTTTT	CASSEYPGSNTGELFF	TRBV6-1	NA	TRBJ2-2	NA
TGCGCCAGCAGCTTGGAGGCCAGGACGGGTGGCTACACCTTC	CASSLEARTGGYTF	TRBV5-1	NA	TRBJ1-2	NA
TGTGCCAGCAGCTTGGCCGGTGGCAGGGAGCGCGAGCAGTACTTC	CASSLAGGREREQYF	TRBV5-5	NA	TRBJ2-7	NA
TGTGCCAGCAGCCAGGGACAGGGGTTAGGATACACCATATATTTT	CASSQGQGLGYTIYF	TRBV5-4	few	TRBJ1-3	TRBD1
TGTGCCAGCAGTGTGCAGAGGGGATCGGATCAGCCCCAGCATTTT	CASSVQRGSDQPQHF	TRBV2	few	TRBJ1-5	NA
TGTGCCAGCAGCCCCTACTTTGGGCGGGAGCTGTACGAGCAGTACTTC	CASSPYFGRELYEQYF	TRBV7-9	NA	TRBJ2-7	TRBD2
TGTGCCAGCAGTAAAGTGAAGGCTAGCGGCTACAATGAGCAGTTCTTC	CASSKVKASGYNEQFF	TRBV2	NA	TRBJ2-1	TRBD2
TGCAGAATCACAGGGGGCACATCTAGCGGAGCACAAGAGACCCAGTACTTC	CRITGGTSSGAQETQYF	TRBV29-1	NA	TRBJ2-5	TRBD1
TGTGCCAGCATCCCGGCGGATAGCTATGGCTACACCTTC	CASIPADSYGYTF	TRBV28	NA	TRBJ1-2	NA
TGTGCCAGCAGTCCTAATACCGGGACTCAAGCTTTCTTT	CASSPNTGTQAFF	TRBV2	many	TRBJ1-1	NA
TGTGCCATCAGTACAGGGGGCGGCACTGAAGCTTTCTTT	CAISTGGGTEAFF	TRBV10-3	NA	TRBJ1-1	TRBD1
TGTGCCAGCTCCCGACAGGGGTCGGGCTACACCTTC	CASSRQGSGYTF	TRBV18	NA	TRBJ1-2	TRBD1
TGTGCCAGCCGGGTATCGGCGGGAGGGGGCAATGAGCAGTTCTTC	CASRVSAGGGNEQFF	TRBV4-2	NA	TRBJ2-1	TRBD2
TGTGCCAGCAGCTCACAGGGCCATGAGCAGTTCTTC	CASSSQGHEQFF	TRBV6-1	NA	TRBJ2-1	NA
TGCGCCAGCAGCCAAGATACCGGCAGGGACCCCTACGAGCAGTACTTC	CASSQDTGRDPYEQYF	TRBV4-3	NA	TRBJ2-7	NA
TGTGCCAGCAGCTTCGAGCCGGGACAGACTTATGGCTACACCTTC	CASSFEPGQTYGYTF	TRBV7-8	NA	TRBJ1-2	TRBD1
TGTGCCAGCAGCTTTGGGACCAGCGGAGCTTTCTTT	CASSFGTSGAFF	TRBV5-6	NA	TRBJ1-1	NA
TGTGCCAGCAGTCGAGGGGGTGGGAGCACAGATACGCAGTATTTT	CASSRGGGSTDTQYF	TRBV6-5	NA	TRBJ2-3	NA
TGTGCCAGCAGGAGGTTACAGGGAGACGAGCAGTACTTC	CASRRLQGDEQYF	TRBV2	NA	TRBJ2-7	NA
TGCAGCGGGACTAGCTCGGATGAGCAGTTCTTC	CSGTSSDEQFF	TRBV29-1	many	TRBJ2-1	TRBD2
TGTGCCAGCAGTTACGGGGACAGGGAGCAGTACTTC	CASSYGDREQYF	TRBV6-5	NA	TRBJ2-7	TRBD1
TGTGCCAGCAGTGAAGCCGGGGGGCCCTACCAGCCCCAGCATTTT	CASSEAGGPYQPQHF	TRBV6-1	NA	TRBJ1-5	NA